This TCR beta chain emerged from a study of OX40 agonist ivuxolimab in advanced cancers. Study in general: People in dose escalation had one of these cancers: hepatocellular carcinoma, melanoma, renal cell or head and neck cancer. General study results and limits: Partly responding patients at 0.1-3.0 mg/kg showed some of the smallest clonal expansion. Both blood CD4+ and CD8+ T cells showed clonal growth by week 6 at 0.1 to 3.0 mg/kg.

About this clone: Its antigen is still unknown.

Sequencing was performed with immunoSEQ multiplex PCR; in TCRdb, only in-frame clones are kept and a portion is missing. The table records tens of thousands of clones, about 90% of them present only once. Germline V gene data show CDR1 as SEHNR and CDR2 as FQNEAQ (reference sequence). Trimming left V 7 bases short and J 2 bases short, with 8 bases between. The CDR3 runs to 13 residues. The chain uses TRBV7-9 and TRBJ2-2, with D maybe TRBD1 (5 bases). This TCR derives from an adult with an advanced solid tumor such as melanoma, head and neck, liver or kidney cancer. The sample consisted of CD4+ or CD8+ T cells sorted from blood, taken in a trial of the OX40 agonist ivuxolimab. CDR3 in amino acids: CASIDSNTGELFF. The CDR3 region has the DNA TGTGCCAGCATCGACAGTAACACCGGGGAGCTGTTTTTT.